This T cell receptor beta chain was sequenced in a study of control samples from healthy donors and cancer patients. Here immunoSEQ multiplex PCR was the method, and the copy in TCRdb shows in-frame clones only, minus some. Of some 130,000 clones in the sample, 90% are singletons; the top ten hold 2% to 3%. V gave up 1 base and J gave up 0 bases, with 8 bases separating them. Germline values: CDR1 SGDLS, CDR2 YYNGEE. This CDR3 comprises 14 residues. The specimen sequenced was blood. The rearrangement links TRBV9 to TRBJ2-7; D gene ambiguous. The receptor comes from a man aged 40-49 years in good health. CDR3 nucleotide sequence: TGTGCCAGCAGCGTACTGGGAAGCTCCTACGAGCAGTACTTC. It specifies CASSVLGSSYEQYF.